This TCR beta chain derives from a study of CD8+ T cells in alopecia areata (dated by TCRdb to 2016 to 2019). About the investigation overall: Treated patients were enrolled in an open-label pilot trial of oral tofacitinib at 5 to 10 mg twice daily for moderate-to-severe alopecia areata. immunoSEQ multiplex PCR using 35 Vbeta forward primers and 13 Jbeta reverse primers was used to amplify TCRbeta CDR3 regions. Human TCRbeta sequencing covered scalp tissue and sorted CD4+ and CD8+ peripheral blood T cells from patchy and totalis/universalis alopecia areata patients and healthy controls. Tofacitinib-treated patients had biopsies at baseline and at 4 and 24 weeks of treatment, with a later scalp biopsy in several patients. Clonality in the scalp was compared among normal scalp (n=4), patchy alopecia areata scalp (n=8), and alopecia totalis/universalis scalp (n=8). The RNA source kit depended on sample type: the PAXgene miRNA kit for fixed scalp, the miRNeasy kit for PBMCs, and the RNeasy kit for mouse skin. To study T cell clonal expansion in alopecia areata, the researchers applied high-throughput TCRbeta sequencing to both the C3H/HeJ mouse model and human patients. Patients received tofacitinib for 6 to 18 months and were then followed off drug for 6 months to check for delayed response and recurrence. Beyond this particular receptor, the publication reports: Compared with mice, TCR sequences shared between patients were less clear, possibly partly because of HLA diversity across the patient population. Lesional scalp, especially in alopecia totalis/universalis, showed higher clonality and more expanded CD8+ clones than normal scalp, suggesting antigenic drive. Unlike mouse skin, which is dominated by gammadelta T cells, normal human skin has resident alphabeta T cells that are also sequenced, and this complicates analysis of the scalp TCR repertoire.

Library creation used the immunoSEQ multiplex PCR assay. For TCR sequencing, RNA was extracted from every sample and reverse transcribed into cDNA to serve as template. SuperScript III was used for first-strand cDNA synthesis, primed with a 2:1 mix of oligo-dT and random hexamers. A synthetic immune receptor repertoire was used to assess amplification bias, and residual bias was removed computationally. The original methods were these. Raw reads were preprocessed to remove errors, and CDR3 was defined according to IMGT conventions as the region from the conserved cysteine to phenylalanine. To get clonality, Shannon entropy was normalized by log2 of the number of productive unique TCRs and the result was subtracted from 1. CD4 or CD8 identity of scalp clones was inferred by cross-referencing scalp TCRbeta sequences with sorted blood CD4 and CD8 repertoires. The table comes from immuneACCESS by way of TCRdb, which keeps in-frame sequences with V and J called. Part of the clones is missing from these tables; in studies checked, under half for an unresolved V gene and the rest for unknown reasons. The DNA gave D and trimming, while V, J and clone size come from that table. This sample lists approximately 180,000 clones; approximately 59% were detected once. Of the sample, approximately 15% is held by the ten largest clones.

The time point tag for this specimen amounts to: baseline before oral tofacitinib. From alopecia areata patients, peripheral blood was collected along with lesional scalp punch biopsies. PBMCs were isolated by density centrifugation and stained for CD3, CD4 and CD8, after which CD4+ and CD8+ T cells were sorted on a FACSAria. A remark on this clone: Its antigen remains undetermined. No per-base quality is available; no much larger clone lies one base away.

The sequencing used CD4+ T cells sorted from blood, collected at week 0. This TCR was recovered from a human donor with alopecia areata.

The nucleotide sequence reads as follows: TGTGCCAGTAGTCAGAGTTTAATGATGAACACTGAAGCTTTCTTT. It codes for CASSQSLMMNTEAFF. The chain employs TRBV19 and TRBJ1-1, with no D gene named confidently. V gives up 5 bases and J gives up 0 bases, and the segment between their germline ends measures 13 bases. From the cysteine up to the phenylalanine, the CDR3 has a length of 15 residues. Only CDR3 DNA remains: 45 bases, in frame from the first base. The germline V gene (reference sequence) sets CDR1 to LNHDA and CDR2 to SQIVND.